This T cell receptor beta chain was observed in a study of blood T cell repertoires in COVID-19. The wider study: Acute and convalescent COVID-19 specimens originated in the United States, Italy and Spain.

This clone occurred once. Seattle patient enrollment occurred during active infection, with longitudinal follow-up thereafter. V lost 2 bases, J lost 0 bases, and 13 bases lay in between. CDR3 length: 16 residues. CDR1 MDHEN and CDR2 SYDVKM come from the germline V gene. Clones were sequenced by immunoSEQ multiplex PCR, and TCRdb holds only the in-frame ones, with some missing. Among roughly 180,000 clones listed, more than 75% were seen once. The sequenced material came from peripheral blood. This clonotype was sampled from a woman in her forties or fifties with COVID-19, enrolled during active disease. The chain is built from TRBV28 and TRBJ1-1; D gene ambiguous. The CDR3 loop reads CASSLGSLTMNTEAFF. CDR3 coding DNA: TGTGCCAGCAGTTTAGGGTCTCTCACTATGAACACTGAAGCTTTCTTT.